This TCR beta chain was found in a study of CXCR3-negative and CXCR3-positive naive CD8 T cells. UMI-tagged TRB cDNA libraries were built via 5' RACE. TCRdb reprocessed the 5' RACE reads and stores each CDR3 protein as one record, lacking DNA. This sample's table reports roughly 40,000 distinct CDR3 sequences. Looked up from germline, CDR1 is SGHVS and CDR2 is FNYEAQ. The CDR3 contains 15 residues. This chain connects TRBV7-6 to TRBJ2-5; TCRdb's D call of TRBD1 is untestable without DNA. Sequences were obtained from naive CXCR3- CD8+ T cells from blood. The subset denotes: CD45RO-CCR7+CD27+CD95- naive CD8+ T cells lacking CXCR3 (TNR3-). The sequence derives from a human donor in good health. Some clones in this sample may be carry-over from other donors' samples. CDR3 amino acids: CASSPGQGARETQYF.